This entry is about one T cell receptor beta chain. Its antigen remains unknown. These data belong to a study of T cells in Graves' hyperthyroidism and ophthalmopathy. On the study more broadly: The initial diagnosis was the point when peripheral blood was collected, ahead of any treatment. General study results and limits: Peripheral blood also featured most of the thyroid clonotypes expanded above 0.001.

TCR beta CDR3 regions were amplified from RNA transcripts. A set of HTBI primers served as the primers for a first-round RT-PCR of the TCR CDR3. One entry per CDR3 protein results from TCRdb running MiXCR on the multiplex PCR reads. The sample records roughly 640,000 distinct CDR3 sequences, about 16% being singletons. It was 8.5 to 10 ml of fresh peripheral blood that supplied the PBMCs. Germline V gives CDR1 SGHRS, CDR2 YFSETQ. V dropped 6 bases and J dropped 7 bases, with 17 bases sitting between them. This CDR3 has 15 amino acids. V and J are TRBV5-1 and TRBJ1-6; D is undetermined. The sample taken for sequencing was blood. The TCR sequence derives from a woman between 35 and 50 years old with Graves' ophthalmopathy. CDR3 loop: CASKGSRQTNSPLHF. Here the CDR3 DNA reads TGCGCCAGCAAGGGTAGCAGACAAACCAATTCACCCCTCCACTTT.